This T cell receptor (beta chain) derives from a study of CD8 T cells in ankylosing spondylitis. The CDR3 consists of 16 residues. Germline V gives CDR1 SGHRS, CDR2 YFSETQ. Trimming removed 4 bases from V and 0 bases from J, with 11 bases in between. Regarding the study as a whole: Significant enrichment of disease-linked clones was reported in matched ankylosing spondylitis synovial fluid. Apparently characteristic of ankylosing spondylitis blood was a TCR beta motif (under ten highly homologous variants).

Each TCR beta library was made by quantitative 5'-RACE that incorporated molecular barcodes. A single record per CDR3 protein comes from TCRdb applying MiXCR to the 5' RACE reads. The profile covers under 450,000 distinct CDR3 sequences, with under 20% appearing a single time and 0.95% to 1.1% taken by the ten largest. This clonotype showed up many times. The target antigen is unknown. Sequences were obtained from blood, either unsorted or a sorted T cell fraction (not recorded which). The clonotype originates from a male donor with ankylosing spondylitis. The rearrangement uses TRBV5-1 and TRBJ1-6, with D perhaps TRBD1 (5 bases). The DNA of the CDR3 is TGCGCCAGCAGCCCTCGGGGGAGCTCCTATAATTCACCCCTCCACTTT. It encodes CASSPRGSSYNSPLHF.